Each of the 31 T cell receptor beta chains below was sequenced from the same sample in a study of blood T cell repertoires in COVID-19. Some clones are missing from TCRdb's copy, which holds only in-frame ones; the method was immunoSEQ multiplex PCR. This sample has around 300,000 clones, with approximately 88% found just once. The sequencing sample was made of PBMCs or T cells enriched from blood (not recorded which). All receptors derive from a woman aged 25-40 years who had recovered from COVID-19.

The rearrangement uses TRBV7-9 and TRBJ1-2, with D maybe TRBD1 (6 bases). This CDR3 contains 14 residues. The V gene lost 1 base and the J gene lost 4 bases, with 10 bases spanning the gap. Germline CDR1 is SEHNR and CDR2 is FQNEAQ (reference sequence). The DNA of the CDR3 is TGTGCCAGCAGCTTAGGGCAGGGGAGCTATGGCTACACCTTC. The encoded protein is CASSLGQGSYGYTF.

V gene TRBV6-5 combines with J gene TRBJ2-2; weak D call: TRBD1 (5 bases). The CDR3 is 15 amino acids. Germline V gene lookup returns CDR1 MNHEY and CDR2 SVGAGI. V lost 6 bases to trimming and J lost 1 base, with 12 bases between them. CDR3 residues: CASRTVWVNTGELFF. The CDR3 coding sequence is TGTGCCAGCAGGACAGTGTGGGTGAACACCGGGGAGCTGTTTTTT.

V and J are TRBV19 and TRBJ1-1, with 8 bases fitting TRBD1. CDR3 length equals 13 residues. Germline V CDR1 and CDR2: LNHDA, SQIVND (reference sequence). Trimming removed 3 bases from V and 7 bases from J; junction bases left unmatched: 4. DNA of the CDR3: TGTGCCAGTAGTATTTCAGGGGGCATTGAAGCTTTCTTT. Protein sequence: CASSISGGIEAFF.

V usage is TRBV19 and J usage is TRBJ2-1; D perhaps matches TRBD1 (5 bases). The V end lost 4 bases, the J end lost 0 bases, and 10 bases lay between the germline ends. Germline CDR1 is LNHDA and CDR2 is SQIVND (reference sequence). The CDR3 is 15 residues long. CDR3 loop: CASSTQGISYNEQFF. DNA of the CDR3: TGTGCCAGTAGTACCCAGGGCATCTCCTACAATGAGCAGTTCTTC.

On this clone: The sample carries other DNA sequences with the same CDR3. Here the CDR3 DNA reads TGCGCCAGCAGCTTAGGTGCGGGGAACACTGAAGCTTTCTTT. Amino acids: CASSLGAGNTEAFF. V usage is TRBV5-1 and J usage is TRBJ1-1; D gene unclear. This CDR3 is built from 14 residues. CDR1 is SGHRS, CDR2 YFSETQ, per germline. Trimming cost V 2 bases and J 1 base, with 9 bases left between them. Together with reference TRBV5-1 and TRBJ1-1, the CDR3 gives the full variable domain: KAGVTQTPRYLIKTRGQQVTLSCSPISGHRSVSWYQQTPGQGLQFLFEYFSETQRNKGNFPGRFSGRQFSNSRSEMNVSTLELGDSALYLCASSLGAGNTEAFFGQGTRLTVV.

V usage is TRBV28 and J usage is TRBJ1-5; D not resolved. V was cut by 7 bases and J by 1 base, with 14 bases left in between. The CDR3 loop spans 15 amino acids. CDR1 is MDHEN and CDR2 is SYDVKM in the germline V gene. CDR3 DNA: TGTGCCAGCAATCCGTACAGCCTCAGCAATCAGCCCCAGCATTTT. This codes for CASNPYSLSNQPQHF.

The J gene is TRBJ2-2, the V gene TRBV27; unclear D gene. The CDR3 has 16 residues. Germline V CDR1 and CDR2: MNHEY, SMNVEV (reference sequence). V lost 5 bases and J 4 bases, leaving 17 bases between the germline ends. CDR3 coding DNA: TGTGCCAGCAGTGTACTCCTGGCGGTCCGCACCGGGGAGCTGTTTTTT. Amino acid sequence: CASSVLLAVRTGELFF.

This rearrangement joins TRBV4-1 to TRBJ2-2; tentative D call: TRBD2 (5 bases). The CDR3 totals 15 residues. The V end lost 0 bases, the J end lost 4 bases, and 9 bases lay between the germline ends. Per germline, CDR1 MGHRA and CDR2 YSYEKL. As DNA, the CDR3 is TGCGCCAGCAGCCAAGACCTCGGGGTCACCGGGGAGCTGTTTTTT. As protein: CASSQDLGVTGELFF.

The rearrangement joins TRBV3-1 (or the pseudogene TRBV3-2) to TRBJ2-7; D is unclear. Trimming removed 3 bases from V and 3 bases from J, with 15 bases in between. CDR3 size: 15 residues. CDR1 and CDR2 from the germline V gene are LGHDT and YNNKEL (reference sequence). CDR3 DNA sequence: TGTGCCAGCAGCCAGCGTATGGGCAGCCTCTACGAGCAGTACTTC. Its translation is CASSQRMGSLYEQYF.

This clone was seen a single time. This chain uses TRBV4-3 with TRBJ2-7, with TRBD2 matching 7 bases. V shed 3 bases and J 6 bases; nucleotides not matched to a gene: 14. This CDR3 comprises 16 residues. Germline CDR1 LGHNA, CDR2 YSLEER. For the CDR3, the DNA is TGCGCCAGCAGCCAGGGGACGGGACTACCTCCGGCCGAGCAGTACTTC. Its protein product is CASSQGTGLPPAEQYF.

J is TRBJ2-7 and V is TRBV7-9, with 7 bases fitting TRBD1. V shed 5 bases, J shed 4 bases, and the junction held 8 bases outside the gene matches. The CDR3 is 14 residues long. Germline CDR1 is SEHNR and CDR2 is FQNEAQ (reference sequence). CDR3 residues: CASSETGQTYEQYF. The DNA of the CDR3 is TGTGCCAGCAGCGAAACGGGACAGACTTACGAGCAGTACTTC.

The table lists this clone with a count of one. This chain connects TRBV6-5 to TRBJ2-7; 9 bases map to TRBD1. This CDR3 comprises 14 residues. Germline V gives CDR1 MNHEY, CDR2 SVGAGI. With V trimmed by 5 bases and J by 3 bases, 5 bases remained unmatched. The CDR3, as DNA: TGTGCCAGCAGTCTCACGGACAGGGGCTACGAGCAGTACTTC. It specifies CASSLTDRGYEQYF.

The chain uses TRBV28 and TRBJ2-7, with a possible D match to TRBD1 (6 bases). Trimming pared 10 bases from V and 4 bases from J, leaving 17 bases between. The CDR3 contains 13 residues. CDR1 is MDHEN, CDR2 SYDVKM, per germline. The CDR3 sequence is CAIPPDRQYEQYF. CDR3 nucleotide sequence: TGTGCCATCCCCCCCGACAGGCAATACGAGCAGTACTTC.

This clone was found once. The chain is built from TRBV30 and TRBJ1-5, with 10 bases identical to TRBD1. Germline values: CDR1 GTSNPN, CDR2 SVGIG (reference sequence). V shed 2 bases, J shed 4 bases, and the junction held 11 bases outside the gene matches. This CDR3 is 17 amino acids long. CDR3 nucleotide sequence: TGTGCCTGGAGTCAAGACAGGGGGCGAGTTAGTAATCAGCCCCAGCATTTT. This translates into CAWSQDRGRVSNQPQHF.

The CDR3 DNA reads TGTGCCAGCAGTTCTGTAGCGGGAGCGTCCTACGAGCAGTACTTC. It yields the protein CASSSVAGASYEQYF. The gene calls are TRBV6-2 or TRBV6-3 and TRBJ2-7; 9 bases match TRBD2. The ends lost 4 bases at V and 1 base at J; junction bases unmatched: 5. This CDR3 is 15 amino acids long. The germline gives CDR1 MNHEY, CDR2 SVGEGT.

The chain employs TRBV6-2 or TRBV6-3 and TRBJ1-2; D uncertain. In germline, CDR1 is MNHEY, CDR2 SVGEGT. The CDR3 loop spans 12 amino acids. Trimming stripped 2 bases from V and 4 bases from J, with 5 bases between. The CDR3 region has the DNA TGTGCCAGCAGTTACGGGAGCTATGGCTACACCTTC. It specifies CASSYGSYGYTF.

This chain joins TRBV4-3 and TRBJ2-6, with a tentative D call TRBD1 (6 bases). Trimming took off 6 bases at V and 5 bases at J, with 20 bases between the two ends. CDR1 and CDR2 (germline): LGHNA, YSLEER. The CDR3 sequence is 17 residues long. This chain's CDR3 is CASSLGTPVERANVLTF. The CDR3 nucleotides are TGCGCCAGCAGTTTAGGGACACCTGTAGAACGGGCCAACGTCCTGACTTTC.

The chain has TRBV18 and TRBJ2-1; the D gene is possibly TRBD2 (5 bases). Germline lookup yields CDR1 KGHSH and CDR2 LQKENI. Trimming left V 5 bases short and J 9 bases short, with 14 bases between. The CDR3 has 13 residues. This CDR3 is CASSNLESGEQFF. The DNA for the CDR3 is TGTGCCAGCTCAAACCTAGAAAGCGGTGAGCAGTTCTTC.

This chain connects TRBV27 to TRBJ2-5; maybe TRBD2 (6 bases). This CDR3 region has 20 residues. With 0 bases removed from V and 1 base from J, the gap between germline ends came to 24 bases. CDR1 MNHEY and CDR2 SMNVEV come from the germline V gene (reference sequence). CDR3 DNA sequence: TGTGCCAGCAGTTTATCAGCCCCCTCCCTGGGGGGAGGTAGCCAAGAGACCCAGTACTTC. Its protein product is CASSLSAPSLGGGSQETQYF.

The gene calls are TRBV11-2 and TRBJ2-1, with a weak D call TRBD2 (5 bases). This CDR3 contains 17 residues. In germline, CDR1 is SGHAT, CDR2 FQNNGV. Trimming removed 1 base at V and 4 bases at J, with 17 bases between. The CDR3 DNA follows: TGTGCCAGCAGCTTAGTTCCAACTAGAAACAATTACAATGAGCAGTTCTTC. It codes for CASSLVPTRNNYNEQFF.

The chain's CDR3 is CASSLDGNPKNEQFF. The DNA for the CDR3 is TGTGCCAGCAGCTTAGACGGGAATCCCAAGAATGAGCAGTTCTTC. The rearrangement uses TRBV7-2 and TRBJ2-1; D might be TRBD2 (5 bases). The V gene lost 1 base and the J gene lost 7 bases, with 14 bases spanning the gap. The germline V gene has CDR1 SGHTA and CDR2 FQGNSA. The CDR3 is 15 residues long.

The chain employs TRBV4-3 and TRBJ1-6; D is perhaps TRBD1 (6 bases). The CDR3 sequence is 14 residues long. The germline V and J ends were trimmed by 4 bases and 8 bases, with 12 bases remaining between them. CDR1 and CDR2 (germline): LGHNA, YSLEER. The CDR3 DNA follows: TGCGCCAGCAGCCTCCTACAGGGTGATTCACCCCTCCACTTT. Its protein product is CASSLLQGDSPLHF.

The J gene is TRBJ1-3, the V gene TRBV10-3, with TRBD1 matching over 9 bases. Germline CDR1 ENHRY, CDR2 SYGVKD. Unmatched junction bases numbered 7, after V lost 7 bases and J lost 6 bases. The CDR3 length is 14 residues. The CDR3 sequence: CAINGQGFENTIYF. The CDR3 DNA sequence: TGTGCCATCAACGGACAGGGGTTCGAAAACACCATATATTTT.

The chain has TRBV27 and TRBJ1-5, with 9 positions matching TRBD1. With V trimmed by 3 bases and J by 8 bases, 8 bases remained unmatched. CDR1 and CDR2 from the germline V gene are MNHEY and SMNVEV (reference sequence). The CDR3 has 15 residues. The CDR3 nucleotides are TGTGCCAGCAGTTTTACAGGGGGCCGCTGGGAGCCCCAGCATTTT. Translation gives CASSFTGGRWEPQHF.

J is TRBJ2-3 and V is TRBV29-1; 10 positions match TRBD2. Per the germline V gene, CDR1 is SQVTM and CDR2 is ANQGSEA. This CDR3 region has 14 residues. J was trimmed by 6 bases and V by 3 bases; bases with no gene match: 6. Written as DNA, the CDR3 is TGCAGCGTTGACCAGGGACTAGCGTGGGATACGCAGTATTTT. Protein product: CSVDQGLAWDTQYF.

The rearrangement links TRBV6-1 to TRBJ2-5, with a weak D call TRBD2 (5 bases). The length of the CDR3 is 16 residues. From germline, CDR1 is MNHNS and CDR2 SASEGT. Trimming took off 2 bases at V and 1 base at J, with 14 bases between the two ends. The chain's CDR3 is CASSEFLASPQETQYF. DNA for the CDR3: TGTGCCAGCAGTGAATTCCTAGCTTCTCCCCAAGAGACCCAGTACTTC.

The chain couples TRBV6-1 to TRBJ2-7, with D possibly matching TRBD2 (5 bases). The CDR3 length is 15 residues. Trimming cost V 2 bases and J 5 bases, with 16 bases left between them. Germline CDR1 is MNHNS and CDR2 is SASEGT. CDR3 protein: CASSEPGTPGNEQYF. In DNA, the CDR3 is TGTGCCAGCAGTGAACCCGGAACTCCGGGAAACGAGCAGTACTTC.

This rearrangement joins TRBV7-6 to TRBJ2-7, with TRBD1 identical over 10 bases. The V gene's germline CDR1 is SGHVS and CDR2 FNYEAQ. The J segment lost 3 bases and the V segment lost 3 bases, leaving 5 bases of the junction unmatched. This CDR3 spans 15 amino acids. The CDR3 region is CASSLTGGEHYEQYF. The CDR3 DNA reads TGTGCCAGCAGCTTGACAGGGGGCGAACACTACGAGCAGTACTTC.

The gene calls are TRBV18 and TRBJ1-1; maybe TRBD1 (5 bases). Germline CDR1 and CDR2: KGHSH and LQKENI. V was cut by 0 bases and J by 2 bases, with 13 bases left in between. The CDR3 runs 16 residues. The CDR3 spells CASSPPYRLENTEAFF. CDR3 in DNA: TGTGCCAGCTCACCACCGTACAGGCTCGAAAACACTGAAGCTTTCTTT.

This rearrangement joins TRBV6-6 to TRBJ1-3, with D possibly TRBD1 on 5 matching bases. Germline CDR1 MNHNY, CDR2 SVGAGI (reference sequence). V lost 6 bases and J lost 7, with 22 bases in between. This CDR3 is 16 amino acids long. The CDR3 region has the DNA TGTGCCAGCAGGGAATCTAACTACGGGGGTAGGAACACCATATATTTT. Protein sequence: CASRESNYGGRNTIYF.

The chain joins TRBV2 to TRBJ1-2; D is possibly TRBD1 (5 bases). With 4 bases removed from V and 4 bases from J, the gap between germline ends came to 22 bases. CDR1 and CDR2 from the germline V gene are SNHLY and FYNNEI. This CDR3 is built from 17 residues. The CDR3: CASSVERTSSKSYGYTF. The CDR3 DNA reads TGTGCCAGCAGTGTGGAGAGGACATCATCGAAGAGCTATGGCTACACCTTC.